The 15 T cell receptor beta chains below were found in one sample sequenced in a study of T cell changes during pregnancy in multiple sclerosis. Some clones are missing from TCRdb's copy, which holds only in-frame ones; the method was immunoSEQ multiplex PCR. Of about 40,000 clones in the sample, 80% to 95% were seen once. The sample here was CD4+ T cells from peripheral blood mononuclear cells, taken in the third trimester of pregnancy. All receptors derive from a female donor with multiple sclerosis, enrolled in a pregnancy study.

The rearrangement uses TRBV15 and TRBJ2-7, with 10 nucleotides matching TRBD1. Germline V CDR1 and CDR2: LNHNV, YYDKDF (reference sequence). V gave up 8 bases and J gave up 5 bases; unmatched junction bases: 15. The CDR3 runs 16 residues. The CDR3 region is CATPGQGDNRTHEQYF. CDR3 DNA sequence: TGTGCCACCCCTGGACAGGGGGATAATAGGACCCACGAGCAGTACTTC.

This chain connects TRBV5-1 to TRBJ2-2; 7 bases line up with TRBD2. This CDR3 contains 14 residues. Germline assignment: CDR1 SGHRS and CDR2 YFSETQ. The V gene end was trimmed by 6 bases and the J gene end by 2 bases; junction bases not matched to a gene: 4. The CDR3 loop is CASNRDYNTGELFF. The CDR3 region has the DNA TGCGCCAGCAACCGGGACTATAACACCGGGGAGCTGTTTTTT.

The chain uses TRBV7-2 and TRBJ2-3, with D possibly TRBD1 on 6 matching bases. The V gene's germline CDR1 is SGHTA and CDR2 FQGNSA. The V gene lost 2 bases and the J gene lost 0 bases, with 18 bases spanning the gap. The CDR3 loop spans 18 amino acids. CDR3 nucleotide sequence: TGTGCCAGCAGCTTAAGGCCTAGGGGGACGTCTAGCACAGATACGCAGTATTTT. Its protein is CASSLRPRGTSSTDTQYF.

The V call is TRBV19, the J call TRBJ1-3, with TRBD1 matching 9 bases. Trimming cost V 7 bases and J 5 bases; bases outside gene matches: 6. Germline CDR1 LNHDA, CDR2 SQIVND (reference sequence). The CDR3 extends over 14 amino acids. The CDR3 is CASTLQGARNTIYF. The DNA of the CDR3 is TGTGCCAGTACCCTACAGGGGGCGCGAAACACCATATATTTT.

The rearrangement links TRBV29-1 to TRBJ2-1; 7 bases line up with TRBD1. Unmatched junction bases numbered 14, after V lost 7 bases and J lost 8 bases. Per the germline V gene, CDR1 is SQVTM and CDR2 is ANQGSEA. The CDR3 consists of 14 residues. The CDR3 loop reads CSGLTGIHRDEQFF. The CDR3 DNA follows: TGCAGCGGATTGACAGGGATCCATAGGGATGAGCAGTTCTTC.

The table lists this clone with a count of one. The V call is TRBV27, the J call TRBJ2-1; D might be TRBD1 (6 bases). This CDR3 has 15 residues. Germline V gene data show CDR1 as MNHEY and CDR2 as SMNVEV (reference sequence). Trimming removed 2 bases at V and 4 bases at J, with 12 bases between. The CDR3 loop is CASSLGSRGYNEQFF. The CDR3 nucleotides are TGTGCCAGCAGTTTAGGTTCTAGGGGGTACAATGAGCAGTTCTTC.

The chain carries TRBV19 and TRBJ2-1; 10 nucleotides align to TRBD1. The germline V gene encodes CDR1 LNHDA and CDR2 SQIVND (reference sequence). The CDR3 is 19 residues long. The J segment lost 0 bases and the V segment lost 7 bases, leaving 15 bases of the junction unmatched. The chain's CDR3 is CASISEDRGLQSSYNEQFF. CDR3 coding DNA: TGTGCCAGTATTTCCGAGGACAGGGGGTTACAAAGCTCCTACAATGAGCAGTTCTTC. Variable domain in full (rest from reference TRBV19 and TRBJ2-1): DGGITQSPKYLFRKEGQNVTLSCEQNLNHDAMYWYRQDPGQGLRLIYYSQIVNDFQKGDIAEGYSVSREKKESFPLTVTSAQKNPTAFYLCASISEDRGLQSSYNEQFFGPGTRLTVL.

The rearrangement joins TRBV30 to TRBJ2-1; TRBD2 agrees at 13 bases. The CDR3 length is 14 residues. V gave up 7 bases and J gave up 4 bases; unmatched junction bases: 4. CDR1 and CDR2 from the germline V gene are GTSNPN and SVGIG (reference sequence). CDR3 sequence (DNA): TGTGCCTATGGGGGACTAGCGGGATACAATGAGCAGTTCTTC. Residues: CAYGGLAGYNEQFF.

V and J are TRBV18 and TRBJ2-1; 9 positions match TRBD2. The CDR3 length is 15 residues. Germline trimming cut 1 base from V and 3 bases from J; bases unmatched to any gene: 1. Per germline, CDR1 KGHSH and CDR2 LQKENI. CDR3 nucleotides: TGTGCCAGCTCACCACTAGCGGGGGTCTACAATGAGCAGTTCTTC. This translates into CASSPLAGVYNEQFF.

This clone was seen a single time. V and J are TRBV7-2 and TRBJ1-4; weak D call: TRBD1 (6 bases). The germline gives CDR1 SGHTA, CDR2 FQGNSA. V dropped 1 base and J dropped 2 bases, with 11 bases sitting between them. The CDR3 sequence is 16 residues long. The CDR3 is CASSLGGGSTNEKLFF. The CDR3 DNA reads as TGTGCCAGCAGCTTAGGAGGGGGTAGTACTAATGAAAAACTGTTTTTT.

This chain joins TRBV27 and TRBJ2-2; 7 positions match TRBD1. With 6 bases clipped from V and 6 bases from J, the junction kept 10 bases outside the gene matches. Looked up from germline, CDR1 is MNHEY and CDR2 is SMNVEV (reference sequence). CDR3 size: 15 residues. CDR3 loop: CASRLRGLGAGELFF. The CDR3 coding sequence is TGTGCCAGCAGGTTGAGGGGGCTTGGGGCCGGGGAGCTGTTTTTT.

The genes are TRBV5-1 and TRBJ2-2; the match to TRBD2 covers 8 bases. The CDR3 is made up of 15 amino acids. Germline loops: CDR1 SGHRS, CDR2 YFSETQ. J gave up 6 bases and V 2 bases, and 6 bases lay outside the gene matches. CDR3 DNA: TGCGCCAGCAGCTTCCCCAGCGGGAGCGCCGGGGAGCTGTTTTTT. Translation: CASSFPSGSAGELFF. The whole variable domain, filled in from reference TRBV5-1 and TRBJ2-2, reads KAGVTQTPRYLIKTRGQQVTLSCSPISGHRSVSWYQQTPGQGLQFLFEYFSETQRNKGNFPGRFSGRQFSNSRSEMNVSTLELGDSALYLCASSFPSGSAGELFFGEGSRLTVL.

This clone came up once. This chain joins TRBV7-2 and TRBJ2-2, with TRBD1 identical over 10 bases. V lost 5 bases and J lost 6; bases outside the gene matches: 6. Per the germline V gene, CDR1 is SGHTA and CDR2 is FQGNSA. The CDR3 covers 15 residues. Here the CDR3 reads CASSVRQGASGELFF. CDR3 nucleotides: TGTGCCAGCAGCGTAAGACAGGGGGCCTCCGGGGAGCTGTTTTTT.

The genes are TRBV30 and TRBJ1-2; D is uncertain. CDR1 and CDR2 (germline): GTSNPN, SVGIG (reference sequence). V was trimmed by 0 bases and J by 8 bases, leaving 16 bases between them. This CDR3 spans 14 amino acids. CDR3 in DNA: TGTGCCTGGAGTGTACACGCAGCGAGTTACGGCTACACCTTC. It specifies CAWSVHAASYGYTF. The full variable domain, its missing parts supplied by reference TRBV30 and TRBJ1-2, is SQTIHQWPATLVQPVGSPLSLECTVEGTSNPNLYWYRQAAGRGLQLLFYSVGIGQISSEVPQNLSASRPQDRQFILSSKKLLLSDSGFYLCAWSVHAASYGYTFGSGTRLTVV.

This chain uses TRBV27 with TRBJ2-2, with a possible D match to TRBD2 (6 bases). This CDR3 has 16 residues. Germline V gene data show CDR1 as MNHEY and CDR2 as SMNVEV (reference sequence). Trimming left V 4 bases short and J 4 bases short, with 16 bases between. CDR3 loop: CASSSRRGGGTGELFF. The CDR3 DNA reads TGTGCCAGCAGTTCCCGCCGGGGAGGCGGCACCGGGGAGCTGTTTTTT.